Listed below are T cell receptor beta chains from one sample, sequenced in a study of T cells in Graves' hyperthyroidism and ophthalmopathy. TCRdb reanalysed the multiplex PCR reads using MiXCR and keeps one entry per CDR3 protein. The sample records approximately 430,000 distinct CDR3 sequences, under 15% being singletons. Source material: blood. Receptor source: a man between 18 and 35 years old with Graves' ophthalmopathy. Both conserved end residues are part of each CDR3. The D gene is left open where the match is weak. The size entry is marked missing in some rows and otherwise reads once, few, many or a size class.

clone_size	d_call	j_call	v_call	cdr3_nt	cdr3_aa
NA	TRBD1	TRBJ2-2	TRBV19	TGTGCCAGTGAAGATGGACAGGGAAGGACCGGGGAGCTGTTTTTT	CASEDGQGRTGELFF
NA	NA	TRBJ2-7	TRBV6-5	TGTGCCAGCAGTTCCTCGGACTGGAGCTCCTACGAGCAGTACTTC	CASSSSDWSSYEQYF
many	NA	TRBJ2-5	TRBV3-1	TGTGCCAGCAGCCGCCAGGGAGAGACCCAGTACTTC	CASSRQGETQYF
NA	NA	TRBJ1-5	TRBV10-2	TGCGCCAGTCAAAGGGGCGAAGGTCAGCCCCAGCATTTT	CASQRGEGQPQHF
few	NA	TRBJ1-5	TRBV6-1	TGTGCCAGCAGCCCCCCTTTTAGGGGTTCGCTTCAGCCCCAGCATTTT	CASSPPFRGSLQPQHF
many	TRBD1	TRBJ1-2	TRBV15	TGTGCCACCAGCAGGGACAGGGGCCTAGGGTATGGCTACACCTTC	CATSRDRGLGYGYTF
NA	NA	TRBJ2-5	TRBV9	TGTGCCAGCAGCACACGGACTGGCGGCGGAGAGGCCCAGTACTTC	CASSTRTGGGEAQYF
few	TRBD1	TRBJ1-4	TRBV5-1	TGCGCCAGCAGCCCCCAGGGGGGGTCTACTAATGAAAAACTGTTTTTT	CASSPQGGSTNEKLFF
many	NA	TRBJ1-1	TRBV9	TGTGCCAGCAGGGTCAGCGCCCCACCGGCCAACACTGAAGCTTTCTTT	CASRVSAPPANTEAFF
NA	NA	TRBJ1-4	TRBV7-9	TGTGCCAGCAGCTTAGGGGGGAATGAAAAACTGTTTTTT	CASSLGGNEKLFF
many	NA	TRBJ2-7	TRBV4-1	TGCGCCAGCAGCCCAGTGGGTGGACAGTTCTACGAGCAGTACTTC	CASSPVGGQFYEQYF
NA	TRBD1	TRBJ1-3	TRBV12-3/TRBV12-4	TGTGCCAGCAGTTTCGGGACAGGGGAAGGAAACACCATATATTTT	CASSFGTGEGNTIYF
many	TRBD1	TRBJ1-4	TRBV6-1	TGTGCCAGCAGGGGACAGAATGAAAAACTGTTTTTT	CASRGQNEKLFF
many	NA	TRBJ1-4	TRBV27	TGTGCCAGCGCCTATATCGGGACGGGCAATGAAAAACTGTTTTTT	CASAYIGTGNEKLFF
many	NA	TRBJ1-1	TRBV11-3	TGTGCCAGCAGCCTAGAGGGGGGGAACACTGAAGCTTTCTTT	CASSLEGGNTEAFF
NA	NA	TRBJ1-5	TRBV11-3	TGTGCCAGCAGCCGACTTACCGGTCAGCCCCAGCATTTT	CASSRLTGQPQHF
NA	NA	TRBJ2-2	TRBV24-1	TGTGCCACCAGTGATTTTGGGGGTGGCACCGGGGAGCTGTTTTTT	CATSDFGGGTGELFF
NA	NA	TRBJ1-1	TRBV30	TGTGCCTCTACAGATGGAGGTAGCACTGAAGCTTTCTTT	CASTDGGSTEAFF
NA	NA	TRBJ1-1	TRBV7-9	TGTGCCAGCGGCTTAGCTAAGGGGCCTCCGGGATTTGAAGCTTTCTTT	CASGLAKGPPGFEAFF
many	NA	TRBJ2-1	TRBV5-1	TGCGCCAGCAGCCGGGTCCCCAGTTCCTACAATGAGCAGTTCTTC	CASSRVPSSYNEQFF
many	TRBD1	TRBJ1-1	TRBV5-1	TGCGCCAGCAGCTCAAATCCGGGACAGGGGCCGAACACTGAAGCTTTCTTT	CASSSNPGQGPNTEAFF
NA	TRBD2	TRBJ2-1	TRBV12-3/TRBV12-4	TGTGCCAGCAGTTTGCGCGGGAGAGGCTACAATGAGCAGTTCTTC	CASSLRGRGYNEQFF
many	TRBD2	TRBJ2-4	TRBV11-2	TGTGCCAGCAGCTTCGGACTAGCGGGAGGGGGGCTGAACATTCAGTACTTC	CASSFGLAGGGLNIQYF
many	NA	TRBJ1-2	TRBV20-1	TGCAGTGCTAGCTCCCAGCTAGGGGACTATGGCTACACCTTC	CSASSQLGDYGYTF
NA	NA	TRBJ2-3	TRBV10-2	TGCGCCAGCACGGCAGCGGGCACAGATACGCAGTATTTT	CASTAAGTDTQYF
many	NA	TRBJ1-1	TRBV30	TGTGCCTGGGGAAACGAGGCTTTCTTT	CAWGNEAFF
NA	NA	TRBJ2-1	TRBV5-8	TGTGCCAGCAGCTTGCTTTGGGAAATCGGGTCGCTACAACGAGAGCAGTTCTTC	CASSLLWEIGSLQREQFF
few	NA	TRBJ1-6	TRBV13	TGTGCCAGCAGACTCACCGGGGGACAAGGGGATTCACCCCTCCACTTT	CASRLTGGQGDSPLHF
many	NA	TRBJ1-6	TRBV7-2	TGTGCCAGCAGCTTAGTTGCAGGGCAATCACCCCTCCACTTT	CASSLVAGQSPLHF
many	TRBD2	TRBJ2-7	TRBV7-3	TGTGCCAGCAGCCCAAGTGGCATGGCGGGAGGCCGTGGGGAGCAGTACTTC	CASSPSGMAGGRGEQYF
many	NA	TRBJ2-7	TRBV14	TGTGCCAGCAGCCGCTCACACGGGAGTCTTTCCTACGAGCAGTACTTC	CASSRSHGSLSYEQYF
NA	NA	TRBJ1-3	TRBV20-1	TGCAGTGCTAGTGAAAAGACAGACTCTGGAAACACCATATATTTT	CSASEKTDSGNTIYF
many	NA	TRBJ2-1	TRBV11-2	TGTGCCAGCAGCCCTTCGGGCCATAGCTCCTACAATGAGCAGTTCTTC	CASSPSGHSSYNEQFF
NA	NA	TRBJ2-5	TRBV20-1	TGCAGTGCTGTCTCGGCTTTGGGGGAAGAGACCCAGTACTTC	CSAVSALGEETQYF
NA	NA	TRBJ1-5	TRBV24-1	TGTGCCACCAGTGATTTGGGGGACGCCCAGCATTTT	CATSDLGDAQHF
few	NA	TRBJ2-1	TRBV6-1	TGTGCCAGCAGGTCCGGGACGGAGTACAATGAGCAGTTCTTC	CASRSGTEYNEQFF
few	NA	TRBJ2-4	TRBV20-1	TGCAGTGCTCTAGACCTAGGAGGCTATGACAAAAACATTCAGTACTTC	CSALDLGGYDKNIQYF
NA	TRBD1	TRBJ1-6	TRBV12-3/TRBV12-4	TGTGCCAGCAGCAACCGGGACAGAAATTCACCCCTCCACTTT	CASSNRDRNSPLHF
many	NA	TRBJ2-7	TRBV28	TGTGCCAGCAGAGCGCCGGGGGAGGTCTACGAGCAGTACTTC	CASRAPGEVYEQYF
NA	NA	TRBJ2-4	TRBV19	TGTGCCAGTAGTACCGACAGCCTAAACATTCAGTACTTC	CASSTDSLNIQYF
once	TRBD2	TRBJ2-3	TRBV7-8	TGTGCCAGCAGCTTGGGGGCTAGCGGGAGAGGAGATACGCAGTATTTT	CASSLGASGRGDTQYF
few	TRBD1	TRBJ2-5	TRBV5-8	TGTGCCAGCAGCTCGACAGGGGGCGGGAGGGAGACCCAGTACTTC	CASSSTGGGRETQYF
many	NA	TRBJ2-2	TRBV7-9	TGTGCCAGCAGCCGCCTCCCAGAGGGCGCGAACACCGGGGAGCTGTTTTTT	CASSRLPEGANTGELFF
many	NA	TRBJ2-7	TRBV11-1	TGTGCCAGCAGCTTAAGGGGCAGGATTCACGAGCAGTACTTC	CASSLRGRIHEQYF
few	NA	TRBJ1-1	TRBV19	TGTGCCAGTAGTTCGGGCGGTCTGAACACTGAAGCTTTCTTT	CASSSGGLNTEAFF
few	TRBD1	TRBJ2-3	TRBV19	TGTGCCAGTAGTAAAGGACAGGGGGCAGATACGCAGTATTTT	CASSKGQGADTQYF
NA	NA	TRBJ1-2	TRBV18	TGTGCCAGCTCCCCAATAAACTCTGGCTACACCTTC	CASSPINSGYTF
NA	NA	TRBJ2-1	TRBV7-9	TGTGCCAGCAGCCCAAGCCAGGGGTGGAATGAGCAGTTCTTC	CASSPSQGWNEQFF
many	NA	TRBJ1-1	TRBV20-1	TGCAGTGCTAGCGGAGACACTGAAGCTTTCTTT	CSASGDTEAFF
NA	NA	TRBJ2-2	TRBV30	TGTGCCTGGAGTGTACAATACAGAGGAAAGCCCGGGGAGCTGTTTTTT	CAWSVQYRGKPGELFF
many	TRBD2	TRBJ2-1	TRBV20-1	TGCAGTGCTAGAGGGATTGGCGGGGGGGCCGATGAGCAGTTCTTC	CSARGIGGGADEQFF
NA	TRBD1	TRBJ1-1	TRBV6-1	TGTGCCGGCAGTGAACGGGGACAGGGGGCTGGAAGCACTGAAGCTTTCTTT	CAGSERGQGAGSTEAFF
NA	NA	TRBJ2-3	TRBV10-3	TGTGCCATCAGTGATCGGGGTGACACAGATACGCAGTATTTT	CAISDRGDTDTQYF
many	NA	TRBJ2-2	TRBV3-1	TGTGCCAGCAGCCAAGACAGACTCGCGAACACCGGGGAGCTGTTTTTT	CASSQDRLANTGELFF
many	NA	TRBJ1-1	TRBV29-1	TGCAGCGTTGAAGGGGCCGGTTTATTGACTGAAGCTTTCTTT	CSVEGAGLLTEAFF
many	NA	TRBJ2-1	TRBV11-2	TGTGCCAGCAGCTTAGGGGGGGCGGGGAGCTCCTACAATGAGCAGTTCTTC	CASSLGGAGSSYNEQFF
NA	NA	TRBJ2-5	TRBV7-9	TGTGCCAGCAGCTTAGAACGGAACCAAGAGACCCAGTACTTC	CASSLERNQETQYF
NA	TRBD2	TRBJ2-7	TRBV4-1	TGCGCCAGCAGCCAAGGCTCGGCGCGGGGGGGCTCCGAGCAGTACTTC	CASSQGSARGGSEQYF
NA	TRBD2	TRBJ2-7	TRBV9	TGTGCCAGCAGCGTAGGGGGTAGCGGGAGTTACGAGCAGTACTTC	CASSVGGSGSYEQYF
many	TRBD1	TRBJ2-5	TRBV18	TGTGCCAGCTCATCCCCACAGGGGCAAGAGACCCAGTACTTC	CASSSPQGQETQYF